Following are 6 T cell receptor beta chains from one sample sequenced in a study of early T cells in non-severe SARS-CoV-2 infection. TCRdb itself ran the 5' RACE reads through MiXCR, one entry per CDR3 protein. The data show roughly 25,000 distinct CDR3 sequences, just over 4% seen once. The sequenced sample was whole blood. These TCRs come from an adult who was a healthcare worker with PCR-confirmed SARS-CoV-2 infection or an uninfected control (not recorded which).

There are many counts of this clonotype. This chain links TRBV3-1 with TRBJ2-7; D gene ambiguous. V was clipped by 0 bases and J by 1 base, with 7 bases between them. The CDR3 spans 14 residues. The germline gives CDR1 LGHDT, CDR2 YNNKEL (reference sequence). DNA of the CDR3: TGTGCCAGCAGCCAAGATGACACATCCTACGAGCAGTACTTC. It specifies CASSQDDTSYEQYF.

V gene TRBV7-3 combines with J gene TRBJ2-2; D is unclear. CDR1 is SGHTA and CDR2 is FQGTGA in the germline V gene. The CDR3 runs to 15 residues. Trimming removed 7 bases from V and 4 bases from J, with 16 bases in between. CDR3 in amino acids: CASTQNPMFTGELFF. CDR3 in DNA: TGTGCCAGCACCCAAAATCCAATGTTCACCGGGGAGCTGTTTTTT.

This clonotype was seen repeatedly, ten times or more. The chain recombines TRBV11-2 with TRBJ2-2, with a tentative D call TRBD1 (5 bases). V dropped 5 bases and J dropped 8 bases, with 12 bases sitting between them. The CDR3 covers 13 residues. Germline-derived CDR1 and CDR2 are SGHAT and FQNNGV. CDR3 nucleotides: TGTGCCAGCAGCCCAGGGATCTTGGGGGAGCTGTTTTTT. Translation gives CASSPGILGELFF.

This clonotype occurred a few times. The CDR3 coding sequence is TGCGCCAGCAGCTTGGTGCCTGTGGCTGGCAATCAGCCCCAGCATTTT. It is translated as CASSLVPVAGNQPQHF. The rearrangement uses TRBV5-1 and TRBJ1-5; no clear D gene. V lost 0 bases and J 2 bases, leaving 12 bases between the germline ends. CDR3 size: 16 residues. The V gene's germline CDR1 is SGHRS and CDR2 YFSETQ.

This clonotype was picked up many times. V is TRBV4-1 and J is TRBJ2-1, with 8 bases lining up with TRBD2. This CDR3 comprises 16 residues. Germline V gives CDR1 MGHRA, CDR2 YSYEKL. V gave up 0 bases and J gave up 7 bases; unmatched junction bases: 8. CDR3 residues: CASSQDALAEGNEQFF. CDR3 nucleotide sequence: TGCGCCAGCAGCCAAGACGCACTAGCGGAAGGTAATGAGCAGTTCTTC.

This clonotype has ten or more counts. The J gene is TRBJ2-3, the V gene TRBV9, with D perhaps given as TRBD1 or TRBD2 (5 bases each). Germline V gene sequence: CDR1 SGDLS, CDR2 YYNGEE. CDR3 size: 14 residues. The ends were cut back, 0 bases at V and 1 base at J, with 6 bases in the middle. The CDR3 is CASSVVGGTDTQYF. DNA of the CDR3: TGTGCCAGCAGCGTAGTGGGGGGCACAGATACGCAGTATTTT.